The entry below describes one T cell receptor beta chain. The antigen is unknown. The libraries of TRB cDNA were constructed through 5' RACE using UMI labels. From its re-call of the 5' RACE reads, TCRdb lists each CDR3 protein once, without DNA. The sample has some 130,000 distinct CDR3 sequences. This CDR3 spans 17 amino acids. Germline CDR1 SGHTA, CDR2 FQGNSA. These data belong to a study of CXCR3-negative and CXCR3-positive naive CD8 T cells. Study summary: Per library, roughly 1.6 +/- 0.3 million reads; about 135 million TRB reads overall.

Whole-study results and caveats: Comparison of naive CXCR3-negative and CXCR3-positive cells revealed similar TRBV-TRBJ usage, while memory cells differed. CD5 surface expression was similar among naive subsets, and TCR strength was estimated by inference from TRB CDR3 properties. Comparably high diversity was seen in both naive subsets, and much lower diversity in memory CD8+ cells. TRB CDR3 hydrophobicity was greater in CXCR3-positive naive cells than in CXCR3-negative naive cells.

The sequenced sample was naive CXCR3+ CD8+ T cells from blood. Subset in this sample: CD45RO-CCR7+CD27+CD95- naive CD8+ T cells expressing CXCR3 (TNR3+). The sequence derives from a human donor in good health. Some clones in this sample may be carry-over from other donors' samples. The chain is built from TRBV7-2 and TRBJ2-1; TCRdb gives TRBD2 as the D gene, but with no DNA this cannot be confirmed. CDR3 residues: CASSLAGGEVGYNEQFF.